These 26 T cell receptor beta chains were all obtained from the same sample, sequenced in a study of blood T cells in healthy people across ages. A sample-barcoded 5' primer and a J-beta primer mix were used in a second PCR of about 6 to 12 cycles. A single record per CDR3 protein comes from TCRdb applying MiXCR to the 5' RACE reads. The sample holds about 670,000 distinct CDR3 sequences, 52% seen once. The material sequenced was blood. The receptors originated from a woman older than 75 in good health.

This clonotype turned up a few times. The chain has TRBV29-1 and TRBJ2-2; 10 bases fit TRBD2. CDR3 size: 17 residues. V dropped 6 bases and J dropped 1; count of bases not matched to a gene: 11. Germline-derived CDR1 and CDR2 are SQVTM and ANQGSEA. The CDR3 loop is CSVLVGLAGVNTGELFF. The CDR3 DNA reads TGCAGCGTCCTTGTGGGGCTAGCGGGGGTGAACACCGGGGAGCTGTTTTTT.

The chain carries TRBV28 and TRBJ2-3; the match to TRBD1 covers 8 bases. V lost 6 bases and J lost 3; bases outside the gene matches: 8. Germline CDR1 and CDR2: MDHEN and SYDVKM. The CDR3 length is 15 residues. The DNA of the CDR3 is TGTGCCAGCAGCCCCACCCGGACAGGGACAGATACGCAGTATTTT. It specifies CASSPTRTGTDTQYF.

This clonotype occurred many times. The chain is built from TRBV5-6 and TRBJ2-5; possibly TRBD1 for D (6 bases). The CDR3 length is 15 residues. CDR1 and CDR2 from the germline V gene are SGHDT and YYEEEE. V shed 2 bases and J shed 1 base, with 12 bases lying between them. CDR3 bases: TGTGCCAGCAGCTTCCGCCGGACAGTCCAAGAGACCCAGTACTTC. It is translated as CASSFRRTVQETQYF.

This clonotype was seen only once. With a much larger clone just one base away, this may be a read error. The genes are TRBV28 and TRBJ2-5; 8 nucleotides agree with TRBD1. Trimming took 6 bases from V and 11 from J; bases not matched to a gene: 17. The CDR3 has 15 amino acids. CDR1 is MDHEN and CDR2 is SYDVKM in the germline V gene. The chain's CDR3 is CASRDDRGSLNEQYF. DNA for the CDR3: TGTGCCAGCAGGGACGACAGGGGATCCCTAAATGAGCAGTACTTC.

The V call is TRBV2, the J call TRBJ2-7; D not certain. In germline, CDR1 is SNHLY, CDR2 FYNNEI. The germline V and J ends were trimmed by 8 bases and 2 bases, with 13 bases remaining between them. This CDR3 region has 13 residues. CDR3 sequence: CASCFQPPYEQYF. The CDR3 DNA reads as TGTGCCAGCTGTTTTCAGCCACCCTACGAGCAGTACTTC. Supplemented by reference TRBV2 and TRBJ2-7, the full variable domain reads EPEVTQTPSHQVTQMGQEVILRCVPISNHLYFYWYRQILGQKVEFLVSFYNNEISEKSEIFDDQFSVERPDGSNFTLKIRSTKLEDSAMYFCASCFQPPYEQYFGPGTRLTVT.

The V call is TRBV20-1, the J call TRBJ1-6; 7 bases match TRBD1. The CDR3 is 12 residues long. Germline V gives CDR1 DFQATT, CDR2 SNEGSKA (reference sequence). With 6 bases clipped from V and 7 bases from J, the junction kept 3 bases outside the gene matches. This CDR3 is CSAGQLNSPLHF. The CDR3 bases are TGCAGTGCGGGACAGTTAAATTCACCCCTCCACTTT.

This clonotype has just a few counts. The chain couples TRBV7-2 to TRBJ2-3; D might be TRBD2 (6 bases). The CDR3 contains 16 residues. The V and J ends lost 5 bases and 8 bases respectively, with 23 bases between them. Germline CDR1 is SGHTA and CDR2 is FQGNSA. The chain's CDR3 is CASSPVEGTVFGTQYF. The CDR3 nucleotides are TGTGCCAGCAGCCCGGTGGAGGGGACGGTGTTTGGTACGCAGTATTTT. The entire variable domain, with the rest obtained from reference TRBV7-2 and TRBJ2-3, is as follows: GAGVSQSPSNKVTEKGKDVELRCDPISGHTALYWYRQSLGQGLEFLIYFQGNSAPDKSGLPSDRFSAERTGGSVSTLTIQRTQQEDSAVYLCASSPVEGTVFGTQYFGPGTRLTVL.

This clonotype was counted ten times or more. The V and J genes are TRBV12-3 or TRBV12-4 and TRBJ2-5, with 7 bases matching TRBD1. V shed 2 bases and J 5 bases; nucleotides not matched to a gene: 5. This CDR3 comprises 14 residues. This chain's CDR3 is CASSLLGTAETQYF. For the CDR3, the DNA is TGTGCCAGCAGTTTACTCGGGACAGCCGAGACCCAGTACTTC.

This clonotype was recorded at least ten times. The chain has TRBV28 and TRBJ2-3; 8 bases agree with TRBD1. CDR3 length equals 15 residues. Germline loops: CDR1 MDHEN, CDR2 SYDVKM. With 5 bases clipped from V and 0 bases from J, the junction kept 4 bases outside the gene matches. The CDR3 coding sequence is TGTGCCAGCAGTCACAGGGGGTCTAGCACAGATACGCAGTATTTT. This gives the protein CASSHRGSSTDTQYF.

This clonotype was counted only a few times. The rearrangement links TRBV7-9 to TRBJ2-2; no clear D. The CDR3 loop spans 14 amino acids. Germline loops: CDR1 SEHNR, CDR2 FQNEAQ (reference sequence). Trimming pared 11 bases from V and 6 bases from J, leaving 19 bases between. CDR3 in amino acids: CARSGSIGPGELFF. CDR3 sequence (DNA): TGTGCCCGCTCCGGAAGTATCGGGCCCGGGGAGCTGTTTTTT. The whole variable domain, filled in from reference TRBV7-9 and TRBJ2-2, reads DTGVSQNPRHKITKRGQNVTFRCDPISEHNRLYWYRQTLGQGPEFLTYFQNEAQLEKSRLLSDRFSAERPKGSFSTLEIQRTEQGDSAMYLCARSGSIGPGELFFGEGSRLTVL.

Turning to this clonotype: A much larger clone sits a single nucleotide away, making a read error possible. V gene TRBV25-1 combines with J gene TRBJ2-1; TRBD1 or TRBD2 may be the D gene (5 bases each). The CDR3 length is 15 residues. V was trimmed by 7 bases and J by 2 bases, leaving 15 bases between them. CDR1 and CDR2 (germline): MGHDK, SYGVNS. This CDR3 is CASTSRDAAYNEQFF. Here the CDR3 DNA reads TGTGCCAGCACCAGCCGGGACGCCGCCTACAATGAGCAGTTCTTC.

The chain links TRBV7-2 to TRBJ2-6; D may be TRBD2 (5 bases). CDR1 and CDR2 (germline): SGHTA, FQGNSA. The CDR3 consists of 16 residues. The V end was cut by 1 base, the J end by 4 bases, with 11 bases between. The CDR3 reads CASSLETTDGANVLTF. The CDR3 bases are TGTGCCAGCAGCTTAGAGACTACAGACGGGGCCAACGTCCTGACTTTC. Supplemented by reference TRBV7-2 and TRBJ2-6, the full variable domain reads GAGVSQSPSNKVTEKGKDVELRCDPISGHTALYWYRQSLGQGLEFLIYFQGNSAPDKSGLPSDRFSAERTGGSVSTLTIQRTQQEDSAVYLCASSLETTDGANVLTFGAGSRLTVL.

The CDR3 region is CASSSEGIGGQYF. The CDR3, as DNA: TGTGCCAGCAGTTCGGAAGGGATTGGAGGGCAGTACTTC. The V and J genes are TRBV28 and TRBJ2-7, with D tentatively TRBD2 (5 bases). Germline loops: CDR1 MDHEN, CDR2 SYDVKM. V was shortened by 4 bases and J by 9 bases, with 16 bases between the two germline ends. CDR3 length: 13 residues.

The CDR3 loop is CASSLRSGVAFF. The CDR3 bases are TGTGCCAGCAGTTTACGTTCCGGGGTTGCTTTCTTT. This chain uses TRBV12-3 or TRBV12-4 with TRBJ1-1; D is undetermined. This CDR3 is built from 12 residues. Trimming shortened V by 2 bases and J by 11 bases, and 12 bases separated the two germline ends.

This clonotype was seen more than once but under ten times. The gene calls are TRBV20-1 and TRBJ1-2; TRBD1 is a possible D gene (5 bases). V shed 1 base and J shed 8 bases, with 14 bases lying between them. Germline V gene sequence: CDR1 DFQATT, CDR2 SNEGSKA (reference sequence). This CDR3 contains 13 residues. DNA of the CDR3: TGCAGTGCTAGAGCCGGGACTCTCGGGGGCTACACCTTC. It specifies CSARAGTLGGYTF.

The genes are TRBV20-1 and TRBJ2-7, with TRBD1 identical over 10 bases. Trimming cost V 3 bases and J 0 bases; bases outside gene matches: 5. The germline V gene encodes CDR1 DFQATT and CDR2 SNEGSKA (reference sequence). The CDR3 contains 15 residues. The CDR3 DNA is TGCAGTGCTAGTGGGGGACAGGGGTTCTCCTACGAGCAGTACGTC. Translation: CSASGGQGFSYEQYV.

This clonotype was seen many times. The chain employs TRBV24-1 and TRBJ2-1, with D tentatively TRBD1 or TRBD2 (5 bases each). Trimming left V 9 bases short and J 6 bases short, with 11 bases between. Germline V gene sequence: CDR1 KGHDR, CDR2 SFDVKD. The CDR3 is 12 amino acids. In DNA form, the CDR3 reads TGTGCCACCCGGGGCACCGTCAATGAGCAGTTCTTC. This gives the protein CATRGTVNEQFF.

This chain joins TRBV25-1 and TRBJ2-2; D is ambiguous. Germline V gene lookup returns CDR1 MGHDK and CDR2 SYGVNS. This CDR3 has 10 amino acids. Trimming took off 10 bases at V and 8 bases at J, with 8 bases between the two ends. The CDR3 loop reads CATMLGELFF. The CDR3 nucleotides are TGTGCCACCATGCTGGGGGAGCTGTTTTTT.

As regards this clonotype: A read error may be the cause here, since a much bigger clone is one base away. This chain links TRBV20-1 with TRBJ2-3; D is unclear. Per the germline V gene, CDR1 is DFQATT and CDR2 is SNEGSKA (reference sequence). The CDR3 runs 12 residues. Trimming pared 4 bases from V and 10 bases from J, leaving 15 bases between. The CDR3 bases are TGCAGTGCTATAGAGGCGAACCGCCCGCAGTATTTT. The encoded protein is CSAIEANRPQYF.

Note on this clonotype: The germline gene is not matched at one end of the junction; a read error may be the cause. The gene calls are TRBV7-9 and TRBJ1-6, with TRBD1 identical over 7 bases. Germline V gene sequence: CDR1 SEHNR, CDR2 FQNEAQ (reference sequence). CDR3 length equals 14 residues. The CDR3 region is CTSSQGQRNSPLHF. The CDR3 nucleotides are TGTACCAGCAGCCAGGGACAGAGAAATTCACCCCTCCACTTT.

CDR3 loop: CASSSSGGMNTEAFF. CDR3 DNA sequence: TGCGCCAGCAGCTCCTCGGGGGGAATGAACACTGAAGCTTTCTTT. The chain has TRBV5-1 and TRBJ1-1; maybe TRBD1 (5 bases). CDR1 and CDR2 (germline): SGHRS, YFSETQ. This CDR3 is built from 15 residues. The V gene lost 3 bases and the J gene lost 0 bases, with 12 bases spanning the gap.

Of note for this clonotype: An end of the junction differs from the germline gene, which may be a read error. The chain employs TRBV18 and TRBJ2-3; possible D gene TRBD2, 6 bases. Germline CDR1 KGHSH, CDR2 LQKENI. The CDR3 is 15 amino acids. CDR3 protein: CANSPTGLTTDTQYF. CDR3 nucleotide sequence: TGTGCCAACTCACCGACGGGACTGACCACAGATACGCAGTATTTT.

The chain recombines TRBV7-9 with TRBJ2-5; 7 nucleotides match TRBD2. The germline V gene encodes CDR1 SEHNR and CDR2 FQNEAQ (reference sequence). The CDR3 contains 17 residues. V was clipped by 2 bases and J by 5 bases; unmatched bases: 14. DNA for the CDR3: TGTGCCAGCAGCTTATCCTATGGGGGAGGGCCGCGGGAGACCCAGTACTTC. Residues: CASSLSYGGGPRETQYF. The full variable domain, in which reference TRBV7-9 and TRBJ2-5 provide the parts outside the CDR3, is DTGVSQNPRHKITKRGQNVTFRCDPISEHNRLYWYRQTLGQGPEFLTYFQNEAQLEKSRLLSDRFSAERPKGSFSTLEIQRTEQGDSAMYLCASSLSYGGGPRETQYFGPGTRLLVL.

The CDR3 coding sequence is TGCAGTGCTAGCTCTCGGGGCTACGAGCAGTACTTC. Amino acids: CSASSRGYEQYF. The J gene is TRBJ2-5, the V gene TRBV20-1; D might be TRBD2 (5 bases). Judging by the DNA end, TRBJ2-7 fits better; the J call may be wrong. The CDR3 covers 12 residues. Germline V gene sequence: CDR1 DFQATT, CDR2 SNEGSKA (reference sequence).

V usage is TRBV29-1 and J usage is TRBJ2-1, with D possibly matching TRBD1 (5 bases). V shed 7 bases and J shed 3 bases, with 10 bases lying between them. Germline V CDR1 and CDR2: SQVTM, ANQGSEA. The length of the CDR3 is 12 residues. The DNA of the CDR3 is TGCAGCGGACAGAACAACTACAATGAGCAGTTCTTC. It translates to CSGQNNYNEQFF.

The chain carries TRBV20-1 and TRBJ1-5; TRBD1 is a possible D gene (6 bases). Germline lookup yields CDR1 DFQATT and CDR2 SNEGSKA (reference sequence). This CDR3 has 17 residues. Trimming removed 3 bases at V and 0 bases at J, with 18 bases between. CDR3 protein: CSASALRDKDSNQPQHF. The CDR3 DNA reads TGCAGTGCTAGCGCACTCCGGGACAAAGATAGCAATCAGCCCCAGCATTTT.